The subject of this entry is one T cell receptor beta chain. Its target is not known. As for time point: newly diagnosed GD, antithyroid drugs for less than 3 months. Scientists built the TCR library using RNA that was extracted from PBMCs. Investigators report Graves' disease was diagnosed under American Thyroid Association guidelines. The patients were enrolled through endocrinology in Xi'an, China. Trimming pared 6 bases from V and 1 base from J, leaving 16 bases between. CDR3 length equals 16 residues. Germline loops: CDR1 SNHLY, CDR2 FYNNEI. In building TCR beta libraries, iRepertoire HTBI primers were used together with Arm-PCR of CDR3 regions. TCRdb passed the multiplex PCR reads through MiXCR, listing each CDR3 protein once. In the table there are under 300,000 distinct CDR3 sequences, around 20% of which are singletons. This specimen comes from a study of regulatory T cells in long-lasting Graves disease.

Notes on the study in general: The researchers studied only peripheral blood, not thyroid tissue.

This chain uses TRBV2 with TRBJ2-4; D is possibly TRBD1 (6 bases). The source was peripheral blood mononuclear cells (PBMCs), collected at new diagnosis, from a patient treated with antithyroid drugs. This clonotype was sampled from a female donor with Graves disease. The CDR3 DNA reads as TGTGCCAGCAGGGGCAGGGGAGCATGGGCCAAAAACATTCAGTACTTC. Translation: CASRGRGAWAKNIQYF.